The present TCR beta chain was sequenced within a study of blood T cell repertoires in COVID-19 (TCRdb year 2020). Notes on the research overall: Samples covering the acute and convalescent phases of COVID-19 were provided by collaborators in the United States, Italy and Spain. The material from the prospective study consisted of cDNA or gDNA derived from T cells, B-cell-depleted T cells, or PBMCs. Deeply sampled blood TCRbeta repertoires from subjects exposed to, actively infected with, or recovered from COVID-19 were included in the dataset. The repertoires were made available in a free public database intended to serve as a resource for research on the immune response to SARS-CoV-2. Samples came from the ongoing ImmuneRACE study (first 160 participants) plus 1,254 subjects from 6 global collaborators. A de-identified subject ID, COVID-19 status, age in years and sex were almost always included in the sample metadata. HLA class I and class II types, where available, came from metadata supplied by the sample provider rather than from assay-based typing.

The paper as a whole reports these results and caveats: The quantity of clinical and demographic metadata differed by source and by participant and was supplied without curation.

TCRbeta CDR3 regions were amplified from genomic DNA by means of the immunoSEQ Assay, a bias-controlled multiplex PCR. From the authors' description of their analysis: The number of nucleated cells in each sample was estimated from the amplification of reference gene primers within the assay. To quantify the absolute abundance of each unique TCRbeta CDR3 rearrangement, sequence reads were collapsed and filtered. For each sample, productive Simpson clonality was calculated as the square root of Simpson's diversity index across productive rearrangements. This is the immuneACCESS table as TCRdb keeps it, with only in-frame sequences that have V and J called. A part of the clones is gone; compared with another copy, unresolved V genes explain less than half, and the rest is unexplained. The DNA gave D and trimming, while V, J and clone size come from that table. The sample table shows roughly 150,000 clones, and about 85% are seen once. Jointly, the top ten make up about 6.9% of the sample.

One collaborating source in Seattle enrolled patients during active infection and followed them longitudinally through the course of disease. The collaborating institutions used their own protocols to collect whole blood in K2EDTA tubes. For TCRbeta analysis, collaborator samples were shipped as frozen whole blood, as isolated PBMCs, or as DNA extracted from either sample type. On this clone itself: There is no known antigen for this receptor. No much larger clone is present one base from it, and per-base qualities are unavailable.

V loses 5 bases of germline sequence and J loses 3 bases, and the interval between the two ends is 25 bases. Including cysteine and phenylalanine, the CDR3 has 18 amino acids. Only the CDR3 region is kept as DNA, spanning 54 bases read in frame from base 1. The CDR1 and CDR2 encoded by the germline V gene are SGHDN and FVKESK. The clonotype was recovered from a man older than 75 with COVID-19, enrolled during active disease. Material: peripheral blood. Recombination linked TRBV14 to TRBJ2-5; the best D guess is TRBD1, with 5 bases matching. The DNA sequence is as follows: TGTGCCAGCAGCTTCCCAAGTGGTTCGACGGGCAGGGAAGAGACCCAGTACTTC. Its coded protein is CASSFPSGSTGREETQYF.